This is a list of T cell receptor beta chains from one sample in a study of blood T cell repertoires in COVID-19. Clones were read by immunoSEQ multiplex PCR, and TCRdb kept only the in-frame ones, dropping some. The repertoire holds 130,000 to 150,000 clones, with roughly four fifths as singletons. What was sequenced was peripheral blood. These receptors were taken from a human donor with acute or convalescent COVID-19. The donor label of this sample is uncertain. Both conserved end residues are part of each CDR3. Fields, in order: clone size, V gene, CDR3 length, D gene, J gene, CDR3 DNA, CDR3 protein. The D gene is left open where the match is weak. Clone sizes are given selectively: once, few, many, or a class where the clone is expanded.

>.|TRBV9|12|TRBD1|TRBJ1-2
TGTGCCAGCAGCGCCGACAGGGAGGGCTACACCTTC
CASSADREGYTF
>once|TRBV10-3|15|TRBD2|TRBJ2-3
TGTGCCATCAGCCTGACTAGCGGGGTTACAGATACGCAGTATTTT
CAISLTSGVTDTQYF
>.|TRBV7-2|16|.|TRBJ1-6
TGTGCCAGCAGCTTAGGCGCCCAGGGTTATAATTCACCCCTCCACTTT
CASSLGAQGYNSPLHF
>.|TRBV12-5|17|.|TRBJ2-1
TGTGCTAGTGGTCTAACCCCGGGACTGGGGATGTACAATGAGCAGTTCTTC
CASGLTPGLGMYNEQFF
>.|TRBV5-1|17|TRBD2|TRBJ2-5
TGCGCCAGCAGCTTGGCCCCCGGGGGGGGAGGTCAAGAGACCCAGTACTTC
CASSLAPGGGGQETQYF
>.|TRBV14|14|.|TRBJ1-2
TGTGCCAGCAGCCAAGCCAGCGTCTCTATAGGCTACACCTTC
CASSQASVSIGYTF
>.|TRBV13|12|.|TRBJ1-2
TGTGCCAGCAGCCCGAGAGGAGGTGGCTACACCTTC
CASSPRGGGYTF
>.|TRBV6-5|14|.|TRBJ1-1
TGTGCCAGCAGTTTGAGGCAGTTGAACACTGAAGCTTTCTTT
CASSLRQLNTEAFF
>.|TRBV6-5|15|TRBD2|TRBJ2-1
TGTGCCAGCAGGATCCCCGGGACTAGTCTCAATGAGCAGTTCTTC
CASRIPGTSLNEQFF
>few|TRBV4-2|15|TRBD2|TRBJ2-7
TGTGCCAGCAGGCCTAGCGGGGGAGCCTCCTACGAGCAGTACTTC
CASRPSGGASYEQYF
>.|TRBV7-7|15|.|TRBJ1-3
TGTGCTAGCAACTTAGGCCGAGATTCTGGAAACACCATATATTTT
CASNLGRDSGNTIYF
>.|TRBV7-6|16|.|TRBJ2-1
TGTGCCAGCAGCTTAACGTCGAGACAGACGTTTAATGAGCAGTTCTTC
CASSLTSRQTFNEQFF
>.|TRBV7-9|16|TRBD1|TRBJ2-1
TGTGCCAGCAGCCAGGGAGGGGGACAGGGGGCGAATGAGCAGTTCTTC
CASSQGGGQGANEQFF
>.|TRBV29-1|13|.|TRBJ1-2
TGCAGCGTTAGCGGTCCGGAGAGCTATGGCTACACCTTC
CSVSGPESYGYTF
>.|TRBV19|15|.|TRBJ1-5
TGTGCCAGTAGTTTAACAGGGATCCTCAATCAGCCCCAGCATTTT
CASSLTGILNQPQHF
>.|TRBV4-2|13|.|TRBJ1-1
TGTGCCAGCAGCCAACGGCAGGCCTCTGAAGCTTTCTTT
CASSQRQASEAFF
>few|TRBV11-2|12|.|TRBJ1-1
TGTGCCAGCAGCTTCTCCCACACTGAAGCTTTCTTT
CASSFSHTEAFF
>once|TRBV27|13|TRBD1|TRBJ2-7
TGTGCCAGCAGCCGACAGGGAACCTACGAGCAGTACTTC
CASSRQGTYEQYF
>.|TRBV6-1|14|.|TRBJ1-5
TGTGCCAGCAGTGAAAGCCGGGGTTTTCAGCCCCAGCATTTT
CASSESRGFQPQHF
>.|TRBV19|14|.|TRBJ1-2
TGTGCCACCGATGGGATCAGGCAGGGCTATGGCTACACCTTC
CATDGIRQGYGYTF
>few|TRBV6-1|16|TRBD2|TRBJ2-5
TGTGCCAGCAGTGAAAATTCAGCGGGGGGGATGGTGACCCAGTACTTC
CASSENSAGGMVTQYF
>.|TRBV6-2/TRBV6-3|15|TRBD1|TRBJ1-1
TGTGCCAGCAGCGTTCGGGACAGGGGGCGGACTGAAGCTTTCTTT
CASSVRDRGRTEAFF
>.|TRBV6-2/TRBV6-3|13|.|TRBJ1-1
TGTGCCAGCAGTCAACAGAGGAACACTGAAGCTTTCTTT
CASSQQRNTEAFF
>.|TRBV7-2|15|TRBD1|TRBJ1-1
TGTGCCAGCAGCTTCCAAGGGACAGGGAAGACTGAAGCTTTCTTT
CASSFQGTGKTEAFF
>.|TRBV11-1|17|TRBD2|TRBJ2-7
TGTGCCAGCAGCTTAGCGCCTGGAGCGGGGGGTTCCTACGAGCAGTACTTC
CASSLAPGAGGSYEQYF
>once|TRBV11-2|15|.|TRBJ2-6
TGTGCCAGCAGGTCTACAGGGACTGGGGCCAACGTCCTGACTTTC
CASRSTGTGANVLTF
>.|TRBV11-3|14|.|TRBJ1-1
TGTGCCAGCAGCTCCGCTGGAGGGACCGGTGAAGCTTTCTTT
CASSSAGGTGEAFF
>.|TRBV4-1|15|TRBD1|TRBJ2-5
TGCGCCAGCAGCCACTCCCCTACAGGGGGAGAGACCCAGTACTTC
CASSHSPTGGETQYF
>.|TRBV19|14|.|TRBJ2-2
TGTGCCAGTAGTTCCGCCGGGAACACCGGGGAGCTGTTTTTT
CASSSAGNTGELFF
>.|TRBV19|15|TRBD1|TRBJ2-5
TGTGCCAGTAGTATAGAGTGGGACAGCCAAGAGACCCAGTACTTC
CASSIEWDSQETQYF
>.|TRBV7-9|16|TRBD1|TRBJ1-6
TGTGCCAGCAGCTTAGTCCGAGGGACAGGGGGATCACCCCTCCACTTT
CASSLVRGTGGSPLHF
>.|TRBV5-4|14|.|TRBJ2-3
TGTGCCAGCAGCCCCCAGGGGCGCGTAGATACGCAGTATTTT
CASSPQGRVDTQYF
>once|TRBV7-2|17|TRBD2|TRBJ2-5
TGTGCCAGCAGCCGTGAACGGGGGGGGGCCCTCGGGGAGACCCAGTACTTC
CASSRERGGALGETQYF
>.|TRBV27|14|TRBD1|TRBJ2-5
TGTGCCAGCAGTTTGGGACAGGGTATAGAGACCCAGTACTTC
CASSLGQGIETQYF
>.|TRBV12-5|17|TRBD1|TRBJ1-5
TGTGCTAGTGGTTTGGTATTCAGGGGGGATAGCAATCAGCCCCAGCATTTT
CASGLVFRGDSNQPQHF
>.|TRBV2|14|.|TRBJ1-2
TGTGCCAGCAGTCCCCGGGGTGCCAACTATGGCTACACCTTC
CASSPRGANYGYTF
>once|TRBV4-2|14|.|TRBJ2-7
TGTGCCAGCAGCCAAGATTCCAGATCCTACGAGCAGTACTTC
CASSQDSRSYEQYF
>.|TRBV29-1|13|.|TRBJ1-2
TGCAGCGTGCCTCGAACAGGGAACGATGGCTACACCTTC
CSVPRTGNDGYTF
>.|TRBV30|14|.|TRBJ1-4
TGTGCCTGGAGTTCCGGGACTGAAAATGAAAAACTGTTTTTT
CAWSSGTENEKLFF
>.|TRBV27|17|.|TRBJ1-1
TGTGCCAGCAGTTTGGAAGGGGGAGTTATGATGAACACTGAAGCTTTCTTT
CASSLEGGVMMNTEAFF
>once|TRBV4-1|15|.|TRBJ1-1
TGCGCCAGCAGCCCGACGGTGGTCAGGGGAACTGAAGCTTTCTTT
CASSPTVVRGTEAFF
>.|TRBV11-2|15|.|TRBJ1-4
TGTGCCAGCAGCCGCGGGAGAGGGGTCGGCCAAAAACTGTTTTTT
CASSRGRGVGQKLFF
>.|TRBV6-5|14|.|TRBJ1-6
TGTGCCAGCAGTAGGAGAGAGATTAATTCACCCCTCCACTTT
CASSRREINSPLHF
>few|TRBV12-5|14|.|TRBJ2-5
TGTGCTAGTGGTTCTACAGGAAGGCAAGAGACCCAGTACTTC
CASGSTGRQETQYF
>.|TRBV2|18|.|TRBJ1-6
TGTGCCAGCATCGAGAGGGCCGGGACACTTTTCCATAATTCACCCCTCCACTTT
CASIERAGTLFHNSPLHF
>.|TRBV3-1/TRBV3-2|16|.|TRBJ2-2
TGTGCCAGCAGCCGTGTCGGAGGGAAAACCACCGGGGAGCTGTTTTTT
CASSRVGGKTTGELFF
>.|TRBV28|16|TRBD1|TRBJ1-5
TGTGCCAGCAGTAGCTACAGGGGGGAAAGCAATCAGCCCCAGCATTTT
CASSSYRGESNQPQHF
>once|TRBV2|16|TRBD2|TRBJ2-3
TGTGCCAGCAGTGCGGCCGGGACTAGTCTCACAGATACGCAGTATTTT
CASSAAGTSLTDTQYF
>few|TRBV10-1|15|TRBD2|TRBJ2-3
TGCGCCAGCAGCGTCGGGGGGACTGGCACAGATACGCAGTATTTT
CASSVGGTGTDTQYF
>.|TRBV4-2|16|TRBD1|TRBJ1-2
TGTGCCAGCAGCTTAAATACCGCCCGGACAGGGAAGGGCTACACCTTC
CASSLNTARTGKGYTF
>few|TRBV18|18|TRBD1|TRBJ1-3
TGTGCCAGCTCACCCGGAAAACGAGGGGGCGCAGTTGGAAACACCATATATTTT
CASSPGKRGGAVGNTIYF
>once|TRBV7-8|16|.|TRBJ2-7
TGTGCCAGCAGCTTCGCCACCGGGACAACCGACTACGAGCAGTACTTC
CASSFATGTTDYEQYF
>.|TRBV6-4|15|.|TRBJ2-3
TGTGCCAGCAGTGAACCAAGCCTCGGGACAGATACGCAGTATTTT
CASSEPSLGTDTQYF